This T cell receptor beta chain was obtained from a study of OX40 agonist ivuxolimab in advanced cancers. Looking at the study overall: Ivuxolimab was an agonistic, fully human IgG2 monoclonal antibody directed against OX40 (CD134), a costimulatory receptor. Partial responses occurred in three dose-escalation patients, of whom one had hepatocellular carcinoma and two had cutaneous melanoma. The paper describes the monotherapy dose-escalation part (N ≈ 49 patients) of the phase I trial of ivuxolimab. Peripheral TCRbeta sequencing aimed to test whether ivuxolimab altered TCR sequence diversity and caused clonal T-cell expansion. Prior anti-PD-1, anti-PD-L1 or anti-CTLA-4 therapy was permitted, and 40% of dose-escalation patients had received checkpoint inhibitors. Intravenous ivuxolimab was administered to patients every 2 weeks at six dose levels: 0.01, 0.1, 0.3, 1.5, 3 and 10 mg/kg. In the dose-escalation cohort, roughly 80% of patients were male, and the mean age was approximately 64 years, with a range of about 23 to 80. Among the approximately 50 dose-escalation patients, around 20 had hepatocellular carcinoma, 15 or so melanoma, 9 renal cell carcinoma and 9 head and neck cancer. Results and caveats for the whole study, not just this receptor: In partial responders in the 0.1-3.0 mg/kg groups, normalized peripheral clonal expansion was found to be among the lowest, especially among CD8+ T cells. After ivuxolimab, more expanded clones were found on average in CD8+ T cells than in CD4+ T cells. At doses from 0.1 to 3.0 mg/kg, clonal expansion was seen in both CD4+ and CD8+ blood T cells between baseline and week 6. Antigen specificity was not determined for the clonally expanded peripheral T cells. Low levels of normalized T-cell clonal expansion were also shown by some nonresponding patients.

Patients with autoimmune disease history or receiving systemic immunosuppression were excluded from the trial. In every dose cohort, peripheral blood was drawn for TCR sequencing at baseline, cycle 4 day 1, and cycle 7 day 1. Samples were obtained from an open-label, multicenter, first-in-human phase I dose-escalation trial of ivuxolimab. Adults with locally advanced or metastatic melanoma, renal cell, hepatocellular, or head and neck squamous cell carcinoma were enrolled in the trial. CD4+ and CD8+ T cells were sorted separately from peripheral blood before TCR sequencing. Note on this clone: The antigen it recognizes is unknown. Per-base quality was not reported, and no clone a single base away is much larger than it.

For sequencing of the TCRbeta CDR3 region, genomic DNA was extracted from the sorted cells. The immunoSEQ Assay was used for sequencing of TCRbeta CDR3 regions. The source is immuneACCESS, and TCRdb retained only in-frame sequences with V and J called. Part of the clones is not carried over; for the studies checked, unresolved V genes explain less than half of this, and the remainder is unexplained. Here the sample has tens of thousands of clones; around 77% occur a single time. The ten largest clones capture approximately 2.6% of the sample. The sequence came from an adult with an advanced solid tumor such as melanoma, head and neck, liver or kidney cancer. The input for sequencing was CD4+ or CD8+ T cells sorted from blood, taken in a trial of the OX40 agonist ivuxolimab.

The bases read TGTGCCAGCAGCGTAGGAGGGGGGTGGGACTCATACAATGAGCAGTTCTTC. Translated, it gives CASSVGGGWDSYNEQFF. The chain joins TRBV9 to TRBJ2-1; the D gene is perhaps TRBD1 or TRBD2, each of them matching over 6 bases. V gives up 0 bases and J gives up 4 bases, and the segment between their germline ends measures 17 bases. The CDR3 goes from the cysteine to the phenylalanine over 17 residues. Only CDR3 DNA remains: 51 bases, in frame from the first base. CDR1 and CDR2, per the germline V gene, are SGDLS and YYNGEE.